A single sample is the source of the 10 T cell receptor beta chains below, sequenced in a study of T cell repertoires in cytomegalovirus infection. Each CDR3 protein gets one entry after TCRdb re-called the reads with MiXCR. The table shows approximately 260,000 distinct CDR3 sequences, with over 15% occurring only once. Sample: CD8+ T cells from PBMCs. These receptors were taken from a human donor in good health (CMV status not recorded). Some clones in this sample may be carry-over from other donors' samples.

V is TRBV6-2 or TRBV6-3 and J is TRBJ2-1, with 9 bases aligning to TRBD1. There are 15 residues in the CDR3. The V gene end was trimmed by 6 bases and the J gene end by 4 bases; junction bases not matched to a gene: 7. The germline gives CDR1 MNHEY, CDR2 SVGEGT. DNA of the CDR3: TGTGCCAGCAGATATCTACAGGGGGCTTACAATGAGCAGTTCTTC. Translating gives CASRYLQGAYNEQFF.

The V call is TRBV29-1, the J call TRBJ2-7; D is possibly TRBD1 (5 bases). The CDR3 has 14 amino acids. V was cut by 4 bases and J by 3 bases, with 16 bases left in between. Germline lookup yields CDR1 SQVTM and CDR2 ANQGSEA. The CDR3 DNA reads TGCAGCGTTGTTCGGCCAGGGTCTTTCTACGAGCAGTACTTC. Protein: CSVVRPGSFYEQYF.

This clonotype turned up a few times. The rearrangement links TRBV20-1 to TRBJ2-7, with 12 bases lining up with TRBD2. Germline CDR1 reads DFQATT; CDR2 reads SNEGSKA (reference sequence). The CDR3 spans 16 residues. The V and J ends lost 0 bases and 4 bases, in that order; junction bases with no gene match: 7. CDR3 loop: CSAREPRTSGVYEQYF. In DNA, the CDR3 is TGCAGTGCTAGAGAGCCCAGGACTAGCGGGGTTTACGAGCAGTACTTC.

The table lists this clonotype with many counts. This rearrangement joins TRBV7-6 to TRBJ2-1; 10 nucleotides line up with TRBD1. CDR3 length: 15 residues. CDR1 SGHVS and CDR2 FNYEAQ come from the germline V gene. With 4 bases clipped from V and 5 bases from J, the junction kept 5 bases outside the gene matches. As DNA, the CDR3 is TGTGCCAGCAGCTCCGGGACAGGGGCAAACAATGAGCAGTTCTTC. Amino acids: CASSSGTGANNEQFF.

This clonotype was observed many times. The DNA for the CDR3 is TGTGCCAGCAGCCACCCGCGGGAAGGATTTCAAGAGACCCAGTACTTC. Encoded protein: CASSHPREGFQETQYF. This chain uses TRBV7-2 with TRBJ2-5; weak D call: TRBD2 (6 bases). The V gene's germline CDR1 is SGHTA and CDR2 FQGNSA. V lost 5 bases and J lost 2, with 18 bases in between. The CDR3 loop spans 16 amino acids.

The CDR3 sequence: CASSIGQGRNTEAFF. The CDR3 DNA sequence: TGTGCCAGCAGTATAGGACAGGGGAGGAACACTGAAGCTTTCTTT. This rearrangement joins TRBV2 to TRBJ1-1; 9 bases match TRBD1. From germline, CDR1 is SNHLY and CDR2 FYNNEI. The CDR3 contains 15 residues. Losses at the gene ends were 5 bases for V and 1 base for J; bases not matched to a gene: 5.

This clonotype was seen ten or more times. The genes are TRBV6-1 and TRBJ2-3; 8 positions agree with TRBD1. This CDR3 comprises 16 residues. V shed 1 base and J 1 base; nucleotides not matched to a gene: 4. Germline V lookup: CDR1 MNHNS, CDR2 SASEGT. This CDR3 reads CASSEGAGGGTDTQYF. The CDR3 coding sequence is TGTGCCAGCAGTGAAGGTGCAGGGGGCGGCACAGATACGCAGTATTTT.

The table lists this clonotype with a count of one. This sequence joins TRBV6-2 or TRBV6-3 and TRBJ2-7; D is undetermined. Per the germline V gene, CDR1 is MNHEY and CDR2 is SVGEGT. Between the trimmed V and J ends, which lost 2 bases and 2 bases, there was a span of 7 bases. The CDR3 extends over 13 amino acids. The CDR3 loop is CASSYDNPYEQYF. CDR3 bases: TGTGCCAGCAGTTACGACAACCCCTACGAGCAGTACTTC.

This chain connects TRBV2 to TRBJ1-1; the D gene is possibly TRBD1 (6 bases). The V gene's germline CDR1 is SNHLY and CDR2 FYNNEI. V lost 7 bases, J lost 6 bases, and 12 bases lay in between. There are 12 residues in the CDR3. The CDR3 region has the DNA TGTGCCAGCATCCACCAGGGGTCTGAAGCTTTCTTT. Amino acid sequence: CASIHQGSEAFF.

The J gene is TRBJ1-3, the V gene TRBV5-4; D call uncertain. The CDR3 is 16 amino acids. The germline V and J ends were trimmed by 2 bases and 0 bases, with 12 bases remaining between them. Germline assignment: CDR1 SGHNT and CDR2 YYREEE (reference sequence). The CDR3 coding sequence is TGTGCCAGCAGCTTACTAGTGGATCACTCTGGAAACACCATATATTTT. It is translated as CASSLLVDHSGNTIYF. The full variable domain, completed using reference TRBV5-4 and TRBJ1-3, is ETGVTQSPTHLIKTRGQQVTLRCSSQSGHNTVSWYQQALGQGPQFIFQYYREEENGRGNFPPRFSGLQFPNYSSELNVNALELDDSALYLCASSLLVDHSGNTIYFGEGSWLTVV.